This entry lists 18 T cell receptor beta chains sequenced from one sample in a study of spatial heterogeneity in lung cancer. The time point was: blood at routine non-recurrence follow-up after resection. Whole RNA came from tumor, nontumor lung or frozen PBMC and was sequenced without being sorted. Each CDR3 protein is one row after TCRdb ran MiXCR on the 5' RACE reads. This sample has some 120,000 distinct CDR3 sequences, with 9% to 15% found just once. Sequenced here: PBMCs, sampled at follow-up. These receptors were collected from a male donor with early-stage non-small cell lung cancer.

V and J are TRBV7-2 and TRBJ1-5, with D perhaps matching TRBD1 (6 bases). Trimming took off 4 bases at V and 5 bases at J, with 18 bases between the two ends. CDR3 size: 16 residues. Germline lookup yields CDR1 SGHTA and CDR2 FQGNSA. The CDR3 bases are TGTGCCAGCAGCTCTCCGAGCAACAGGGCCTATCAGCCCCAGCATTTT. Its translation is CASSSPSNRAYQPQHF.

Ten or more counts support this clonotype. CDR3 sequence (DNA): TGTGCCAGCAGCCAAGATACAGGGGTTGAGCAGTTCTTC. This sequence encodes CASSQDTGVEQFF. The chain is built from TRBV3-1 and TRBJ2-1; TRBD1 matches at 7 bases. The length of the CDR3 is 13 residues. Germline values: CDR1 LGHDT, CDR2 YNNKEL (reference sequence). The V gene end was trimmed by 0 bases and the J gene end by 9 bases; junction bases not matched to a gene: 2.

This clonotype appeared many times. V is TRBV12-3 or TRBV12-4 and J is TRBJ1-2, with 8 bases that match TRBD1. The J segment lost 4 bases and the V segment lost 1 base, leaving 2 bases of the junction unmatched. This CDR3 has 14 amino acids. The CDR3: CASSLGQGAYGYTF. As DNA, the CDR3 is TGTGCCAGCAGTTTAGGGCAGGGGGCCTATGGCTACACCTTC.

This clonotype was picked up many times. The genes are TRBV6-2 or TRBV6-3 and TRBJ2-4; 8 bases are shared with TRBD1. Trimming at V came to 7 bases and at J to 0 bases, leaving 14 bases not matched to a gene. The CDR3 is 18 residues long. Looked up from germline, CDR1 is MNHEY and CDR2 is SVGEGT. The CDR3 DNA follows: TGTGCCAGCAAACCGGGACAGGAAAGGGGGGTAGCCAAAAACATTCAGTACTTC. Translating gives CASKPGQERGVAKNIQYF.

Ten or more counts support this clonotype. The chain is built from TRBV20-1 and TRBJ1-1; no clear D gene. The germline V gene has CDR1 DFQATT and CDR2 SNEGSKA (reference sequence). The CDR3 totals 13 residues. V was trimmed by 6 bases and J by 2 bases, leaving 13 bases between them. The CDR3 sequence is CSAQRGSNTEAFF. The DNA of the CDR3 is TGCAGTGCCCAGAGAGGGAGTAACACTGAAGCTTTCTTT.

V usage is TRBV29-1 and J usage is TRBJ2-5; 9 bases agree with TRBD1. The CDR3 is 14 residues long. Germline CDR1 reads SQVTM; CDR2 reads ANQGSEA. Germline trimming cut 7 bases from V and 5 bases from J; bases unmatched to any gene: 11. The CDR3 region has the DNA TGCAGCGCACAGACAGGGGGGGCTTCGGAGACCCAGTACTTC. Its protein product is CSAQTGGASETQYF.

The chain carries TRBV6-6 and TRBJ2-7; D tentatively fits TRBD1 or TRBD2 (5 bases each). Trimming removed 2 bases from V and 1 base from J, with 12 bases in between. CDR1 is MNHNY and CDR2 is SVGAGI in the germline V gene (reference sequence). This CDR3 is built from 15 residues. The DNA for the CDR3 is TGTGCCAGCAGTTACCCCAGGGACGGATCCTACGAGCAGTACTTC. Translation gives CASSYPRDGSYEQYF.

This clonotype was counted between two and nine times. V is TRBV5-4 and J is TRBJ2-2; 9 nucleotides line up with TRBD2. The CDR3 loop spans 18 amino acids. V lost 4 bases and J lost 5; bases outside the gene matches: 15. Germline lookup yields CDR1 SGHNT and CDR2 YYREEE (reference sequence). In nucleotides, the CDR3 is TGTGCCAGCAGCCTGGGCTTGATTCGCGGGGGGGCGACCGGGGAGCTGTTTTTT. It yields the protein CASSLGLIRGGATGELFF.

This clonotype was counted ten times or more. The J gene is TRBJ1-1, the V gene TRBV5-6; unclear D gene. Germline V gives CDR1 SGHDT, CDR2 YYEEEE. The CDR3 is 14 amino acids. With 1 base removed from V and 0 bases from J, the gap between germline ends came to 7 bases. The CDR3 sequence is CASSLSGMNTEAFF. In DNA form, the CDR3 reads TGTGCCAGCAGCTTGTCGGGGATGAACACTGAAGCTTTCTTT.

The rearrangement uses TRBV5-1 and TRBJ2-5; 9 positions agree with TRBD1. V shed 4 bases and J 1 base; nucleotides not matched to a gene: 5. This CDR3 comprises 15 residues. Germline CDR1 and CDR2: SGHRS and YFSETQ. This chain's CDR3 is CASSAGQGFQETQYF. The CDR3 nucleotides are TGCGCCAGCAGCGCCGGACAGGGGTTCCAAGAGACCCAGTACTTC.

This clonotype was observed at least ten times. This sequence joins TRBV6-2 or TRBV6-3 and TRBJ2-1; the D gene is possibly TRBD2 (5 bases). V shed 5 bases and J shed 9 bases, with 8 bases lying between them. CDR1 is MNHEY and CDR2 is SVGEGT in the germline V gene. The CDR3 contains 11 residues. CDR3 sequence reads: CASSGLVEQFF. CDR3 nucleotides: TGTGCCAGCAGTGGACTGGTTGAGCAGTTCTTC.

Only a few counts were recorded for this clonotype. This sequence joins TRBV6-6 and TRBJ1-6, with D unresolved. This CDR3 contains 16 residues. V was pared by 5 bases and J by 7 bases, with 18 bases between. CDR1 and CDR2 (germline): MNHNY, SVGAGI (reference sequence). This CDR3 is CASSPQAPGANSPLHF. The CDR3 DNA is TGTGCCAGCAGTCCACAAGCGCCCGGTGCCAATTCACCCCTCCACTTT.

This clonotype was recorded many times. The CDR3 sequence: CASSDSLRNDEQFF. CDR3 nucleotides: TGTGCCAGCAGTGACTCTTTACGCAACGATGAGCAGTTCTTC. V and J are TRBV6-4 and TRBJ2-1; D call uncertain. The CDR3 runs to 14 residues. The germline V and J ends were trimmed by 0 bases and 8 bases, with 11 bases remaining between them. The germline CDR1 and CDR2 sequences are MRHNA and SNTAGT.

This clonotype was observed at least ten times. The V call is TRBV9, the J call TRBJ1-4; D is undetermined. Per germline, CDR1 SGDLS and CDR2 YYNGEE. This CDR3 has 14 residues. Trimming pared 0 bases from V and 7 bases from J, leaving 10 bases between. This CDR3 is CASSVESVPEKLFF. CDR3 in DNA: TGTGCCAGCAGCGTAGAAAGTGTACCTGAAAAACTGTTTTTT. Full variable domain (rest looked up from reference TRBV9 and TRBJ1-4): DSGVTQTPKHLITATGQRVTLRCSPRSGDLSVYWYQQSLDQGLQFLIQYYNGEERAKGNILERFSAQQFPDLHSELNLSSLELGDSALYFCASSVESVPEKLFFGSGTQLSVL.

This clonotype was detected ten times or more. V gene TRBV7-3 combines with J gene TRBJ2-2, with D perhaps matching TRBD2 (5 bases). Germline values: CDR1 SGHTA, CDR2 FQGTGA. The CDR3 extends over 14 amino acids. Trimming removed 2 bases at V and 8 bases at J, with 12 bases between. CDR3 loop: CASSLEGSAGELFF. For the CDR3, the DNA is TGTGCCAGCAGCTTAGAGGGCAGCGCAGGGGAGCTGTTTTTT.

The chain recombines TRBV7-3 with TRBJ2-5; D possibly matches TRBD1 or TRBD2 (5 bases each). V was shortened by 1 base and J by 4 bases, with 10 bases between the two germline ends. The CDR3 consists of 14 residues. CDR1 and CDR2 (germline): SGHTA, FQGTGA. The CDR3 here is CASSLNRGRETQYF. In DNA, the CDR3 is TGTGCCAGCAGCTTAAATCGGGGACGAGAGACCCAGTACTTC.

This clonotype showed up just a few times. This chain links TRBV7-9 with TRBJ2-5; 9 positions agree with TRBD1. CDR3 length: 16 residues. The V and J ends lost 5 bases and 5 bases, in that order; junction bases with no gene match: 12. Germline lookup yields CDR1 SEHNR and CDR2 FQNEAQ (reference sequence). CDR3 nucleotide sequence: TGTGCCAGCAGCCTACTACAGGGGGCGCTTCGGGAGACCCAGTACTTC. Protein product: CASSLLQGALRETQYF. Using reference TRBV7-9 and TRBJ2-5 for the parts outside the CDR3, the full variable domain is DTGVSQNPRHKITKRGQNVTFRCDPISEHNRLYWYRQTLGQGPEFLTYFQNEAQLEKSRLLSDRFSAERPKGSFSTLEIQRTEQGDSAMYLCASSLLQGALRETQYFGPGTRLLVL.

This clonotype came up many times. J is TRBJ1-1 and V is TRBV18, with TRBD1 matching 7 bases. Germline V CDR1 and CDR2: KGHSH, LQKENI. V gave up 5 bases and J gave up 1 base; unmatched junction bases: 4. The CDR3 length is 14 residues. The CDR3 sequence: CASSFGTANTEAFF. CDR3 in DNA: TGTGCCAGCTCATTCGGGACAGCGAACACTGAAGCTTTCTTT.